The 2 T cell receptor beta chains reported below all come from one sample, sequenced in a study of Ad26.COV2.S vaccination and SARS-CoV-2 variants (dated by TCRdb to the early 2020s). The library was obtained by the immunoSEQ multiplex PCR assay. TCRdb provides this immuneACCESS table in a form limited to in-frame rearrangements. Some clones are lacking; in checked studies, under half of them reflect an unresolved V gene, and why the rest are absent is not known. The sample table shows about 100,000 clones, and around three quarters are seen once. The ten largest clonotypes hold about 18% of the sample. Interpreted using the paper, the time point label stands for: individuals recovered from natural SARS-CoV-2 infection. The material was peripheral blood, obtained after recovery from COVID-19. Source of these receptors: a human donor who had recovered from COVID-19.

The rearrangement uses TRBV27 and TRBJ1-4, with D possibly TRBD1 on 6 matching bases. Trimming shortened V by 2 bases and J by 8 bases, and 15 bases separated the two germline ends. The CDR3 contains 15 residues. The germline gives CDR1 MNHEY, CDR2 SMNVEV (reference sequence). In nucleotides, the CDR3 is TGTGCCAGCAGTTTAACGACACAGGGTAGCGAAAAACTGTTTTTT. This gives the protein CASSLTTQGSEKLFF. Complete variable domain (other parts from reference TRBV27 and TRBJ1-4): EAQVTQNPRYLITVTGKKLTVTCSQNMNHEYMSWYRQDPGLGLRQIYYSMNVEVTDKGDVPEGYKVSRKEKRNFPLILESPSPNQTSLYFCASSLTTQGSEKLFFGSGTQLSVL.

This clone was detected once. The V call is TRBV20-1, the J call TRBJ2-3; 10 bases fit TRBD2. J lost 2 bases, V lost 3 bases, and 8 bases had no gene match. Germline V gives CDR1 DFQATT, CDR2 SNEGSKA (reference sequence). This CDR3 contains 16 residues. The CDR3, as DNA: TGCAGTGCTAGTAAACCAGCGGGGGGGATCACAGATACGCAGTATTTT. It is translated as CSASKPAGGITDTQYF.